These 2 T cell receptor beta chains were sequenced from one sample in a study of prognosis after radiotherapy for stage I lung cancer. Two-round multiplex PCR on genomic DNA was the method by which TCR beta CDR3 was amplified. The first round of PCR was done with primers that matched each TRBV and TRBJ gene. TCRdb passed the multiplex PCR reads through MiXCR, listing each CDR3 protein once. The sample holds approximately 14,000 distinct CDR3 sequences, approximately 46% seen once. The sequencing used PBMCs, collected before or after stereotactic body radiation therapy (not recorded which). The receptors were sampled from a donor over 45 with non-small cell lung cancer.

This clonotype was counted many times. J is TRBJ1-5 and V is TRBV9; a possible D gene is TRBD1 (5 bases). Germline values: CDR1 SGDLS, CDR2 YYNGEE. With 7 bases removed from V and 1 base from J, the gap between germline ends came to 6 bases. This CDR3 region has 12 residues. The CDR3 sequence is CASGQSNQPQHF. The CDR3 DNA is TGTGCCAGCGGACAAAGCAATCAGCCCCAGCATTTT. The whole variable domain, remainder taken from reference TRBV9 and TRBJ1-5, is DSGVTQTPKHLITATGQRVTLRCSPRSGDLSVYWYQQSLDQGLQFLIQYYNGEERAKGNILERFSAQQFPDLHSELNLSSLELGDSALYFCASGQSNQPQHFGDGTRLSIL.

This chain connects TRBV7-3 to TRBJ2-2, with D uncertain. Between the trimmed V and J ends, which lost 3 bases and 8 bases, there was a span of 13 bases. CDR1 and CDR2 (germline): SGHTA, FQGTGA. The CDR3 runs 14 residues. The CDR3 loop is CASSFRSDAGELFF. The CDR3 DNA follows: TGTGCCAGCAGCTTCAGGAGCGATGCTGGGGAGCTGTTTTTT.